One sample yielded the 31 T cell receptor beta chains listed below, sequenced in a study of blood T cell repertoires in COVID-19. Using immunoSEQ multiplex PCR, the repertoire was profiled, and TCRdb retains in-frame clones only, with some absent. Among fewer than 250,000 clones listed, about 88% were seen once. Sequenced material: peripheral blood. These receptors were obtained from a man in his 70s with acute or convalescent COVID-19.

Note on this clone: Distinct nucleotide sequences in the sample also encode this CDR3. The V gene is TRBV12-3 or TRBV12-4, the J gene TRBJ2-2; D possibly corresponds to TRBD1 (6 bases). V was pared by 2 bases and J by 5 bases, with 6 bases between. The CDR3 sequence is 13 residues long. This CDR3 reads CASSLQGTGELFF. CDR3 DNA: TGTGCCAGCAGTTTACAGGGGACCGGGGAGCTGTTTTTT.

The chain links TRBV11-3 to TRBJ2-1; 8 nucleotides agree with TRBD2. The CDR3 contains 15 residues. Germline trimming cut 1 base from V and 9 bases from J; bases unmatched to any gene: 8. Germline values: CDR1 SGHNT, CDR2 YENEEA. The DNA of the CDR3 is TGTGCCAGCAGCTTAGCGGGAGGGTTGAATGGTGAGCAGTTCTTC. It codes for CASSLAGGLNGEQFF.

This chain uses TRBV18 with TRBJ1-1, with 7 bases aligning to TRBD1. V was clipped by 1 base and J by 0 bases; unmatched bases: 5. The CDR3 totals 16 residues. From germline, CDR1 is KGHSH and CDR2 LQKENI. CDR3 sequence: CASSPQGAGVNTEAFF. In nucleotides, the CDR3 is TGTGCCAGCTCACCACAGGGGGCGGGTGTGAACACTGAAGCTTTCTTT.

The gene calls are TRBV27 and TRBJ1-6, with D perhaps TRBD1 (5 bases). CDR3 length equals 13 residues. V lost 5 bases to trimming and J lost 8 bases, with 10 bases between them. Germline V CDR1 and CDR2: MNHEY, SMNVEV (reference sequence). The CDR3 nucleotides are TGTGCCAGCAGTACCAAACAGGATTCACCCCTCCACTTT. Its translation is CASSTKQDSPLHF.

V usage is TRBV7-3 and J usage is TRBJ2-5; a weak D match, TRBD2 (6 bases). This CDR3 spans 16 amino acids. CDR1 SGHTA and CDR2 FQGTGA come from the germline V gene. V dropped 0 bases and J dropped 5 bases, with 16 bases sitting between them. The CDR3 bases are TGTGCCAGCAGCTTAACTGGGGCGAGTGGGAGGGAGACCCAGTACTTC. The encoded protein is CASSLTGASGRETQYF.

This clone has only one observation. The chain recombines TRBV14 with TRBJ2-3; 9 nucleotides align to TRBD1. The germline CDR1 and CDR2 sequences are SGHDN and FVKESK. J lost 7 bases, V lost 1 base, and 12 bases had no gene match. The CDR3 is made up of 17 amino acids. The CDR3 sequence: CASSQGHTGTGWNTQYF. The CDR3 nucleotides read TGTGCCAGCAGCCAAGGCCATACCGGGACAGGGTGGAATACGCAGTATTTT.

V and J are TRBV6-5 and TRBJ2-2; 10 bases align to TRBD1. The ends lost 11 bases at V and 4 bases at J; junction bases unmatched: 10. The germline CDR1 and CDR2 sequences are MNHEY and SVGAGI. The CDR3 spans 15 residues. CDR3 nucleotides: TGTGCCGGAACCAGACAGGGGGCAGGCACCGGGGAGCTGTTTTTT. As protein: CAGTRQGAGTGELFF.

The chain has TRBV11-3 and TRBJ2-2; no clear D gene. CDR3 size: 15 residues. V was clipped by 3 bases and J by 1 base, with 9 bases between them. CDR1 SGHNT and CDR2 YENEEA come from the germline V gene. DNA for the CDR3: TGTGCCAGCAGCTTTAACAGCCAGAACACCGGGGAGCTGTTTTTT. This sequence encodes CASSFNSQNTGELFF. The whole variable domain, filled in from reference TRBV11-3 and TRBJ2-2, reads EAGVVQSPRYKIIEKKQPVAFWCNPISGHNTLYWYLQNLGQGPELLIRYENEEAVDDSQLPKDRFSAERLKGVDSTLKIQPAELGDSAVYLCASSFNSQNTGELFFGEGSRLTVL.

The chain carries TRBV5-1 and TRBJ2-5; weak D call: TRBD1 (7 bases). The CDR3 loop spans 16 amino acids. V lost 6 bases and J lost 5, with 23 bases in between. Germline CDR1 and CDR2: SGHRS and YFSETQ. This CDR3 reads CASTINGGGWGETQYF. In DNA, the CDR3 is TGCGCCAGCACCATTAATGGAGGGGGCTGGGGGGAGACCCAGTACTTC.

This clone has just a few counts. The CDR3 reads CASSFTNEKLFF. The DNA of the CDR3 is TGTGCCAGCAGCTTTACAAATGAAAAACTGTTTTTT. This chain connects TRBV7-2 to TRBJ1-4, with D hard to call. This CDR3 contains 12 residues. Trimming removed 3 bases at V and 5 bases at J, with 4 bases between. CDR1 SGHTA and CDR2 FQGNSA come from the germline V gene.

The CDR3 nucleotides are TGTGCCAGCAGCTCCACTGGACAGCCCGGCTACGAGCAGTACTTC. Translating it yields CASSSTGQPGYEQYF. The chain links TRBV27 to TRBJ2-7; maybe TRBD1 (6 bases). Trimming removed 6 bases from V and 3 bases from J, with 18 bases in between. The CDR3 is made up of 15 amino acids. Germline V lookup: CDR1 MNHEY, CDR2 SMNVEV (reference sequence).

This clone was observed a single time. The CDR3 bases are TGTGCCAGCATTGGGGTTCTTGGAGGGACTAGCGGGAGTACCGGGGAGCTGTTTTTT. It translates to CASIGVLGGTSGSTGELFF. The chain has TRBV28 and TRBJ2-2; 14 bases are a match to TRBD2. V was pared by 7 bases and J by 5 bases, with 15 bases of the junction left unmatched. Germline V gene lookup returns CDR1 MDHEN and CDR2 SYDVKM. The CDR3 runs 19 residues.

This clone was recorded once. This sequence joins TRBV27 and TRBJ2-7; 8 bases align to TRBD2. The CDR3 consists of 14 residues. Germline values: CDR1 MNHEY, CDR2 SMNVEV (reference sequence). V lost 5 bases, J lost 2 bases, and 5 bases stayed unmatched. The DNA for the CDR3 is TGTGCCAGCAGTAGAAGCGGGAGAACCTACGAGCAGTACTTC. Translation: CASSRSGRTYEQYF.

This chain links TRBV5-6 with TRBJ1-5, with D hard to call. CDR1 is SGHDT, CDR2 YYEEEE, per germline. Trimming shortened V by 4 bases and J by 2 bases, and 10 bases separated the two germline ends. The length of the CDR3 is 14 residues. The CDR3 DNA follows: TGTGCCAGCAGCCAACGCGGTCGCAATCAGCCCCAGCATTTT. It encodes CASSQRGRNQPQHF.

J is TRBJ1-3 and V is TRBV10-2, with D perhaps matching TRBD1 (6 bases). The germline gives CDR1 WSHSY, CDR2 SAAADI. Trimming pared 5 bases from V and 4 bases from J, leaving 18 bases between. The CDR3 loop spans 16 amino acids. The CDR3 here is CASSPTGNHRGNTIYF. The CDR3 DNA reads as TGCGCCAGCAGTCCTACAGGGAACCATCGGGGAAACACCATATATTTT.

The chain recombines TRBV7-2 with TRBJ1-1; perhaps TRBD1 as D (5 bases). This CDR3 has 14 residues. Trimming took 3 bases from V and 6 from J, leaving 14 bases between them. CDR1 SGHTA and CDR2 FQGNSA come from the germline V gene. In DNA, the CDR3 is TGTGCCAGCAGCTTCGGGGGGGGTTCCTCTGAAGCTTTCTTT. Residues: CASSFGGGSSEAFF.

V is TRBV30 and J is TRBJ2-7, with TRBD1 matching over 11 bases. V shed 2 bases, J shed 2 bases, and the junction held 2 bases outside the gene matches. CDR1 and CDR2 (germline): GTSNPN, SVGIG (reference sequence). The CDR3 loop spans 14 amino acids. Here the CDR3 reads CAWSPGQGAYEQYF. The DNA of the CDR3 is TGTGCCTGGAGTCCGGGACAGGGGGCCTACGAGCAGTACTTC.

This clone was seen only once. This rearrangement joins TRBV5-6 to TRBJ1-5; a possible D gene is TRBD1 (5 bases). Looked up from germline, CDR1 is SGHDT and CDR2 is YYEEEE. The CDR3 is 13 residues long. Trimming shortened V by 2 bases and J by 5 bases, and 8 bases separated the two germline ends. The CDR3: CASSLTGHQPQHF. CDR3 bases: TGTGCCAGCAGCTTAACAGGTCATCAGCCCCAGCATTTT. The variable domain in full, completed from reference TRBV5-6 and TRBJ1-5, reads DAGVTQSPTHLIKTRGQQVTLRCSPKSGHDTVSWYQQALGQGPQFIFQYYEEEERQRGNFPDRFSGHQFPNYSSELNVNALLLGDSALYLCASSLTGHQPQHFGDGTRLSIL.

CDR3 bases: TGTGCCAGCAGTGATGATGTATACCTTGTGGAGGGCTACACCTTC. This translates into CASSDDVYLVEGYTF. J is TRBJ1-2 and V is TRBV2; D is uncertain. The germline V and J ends were trimmed by 3 bases and 8 bases, with 19 bases remaining between them. CDR1 and CDR2 from the germline V gene are SNHLY and FYNNEI. The CDR3 runs 15 residues. Full variable domain (remainder filled in from reference TRBV2 and TRBJ1-2): EPEVTQTPSHQVTQMGQEVILRCVPISNHLYFYWYRQILGQKVEFLVSFYNNEISEKSEIFDDQFSVERPDGSNFTLKIRSTKLEDSAMYFCASSDDVYLVEGYTFGSGTRLTVV.

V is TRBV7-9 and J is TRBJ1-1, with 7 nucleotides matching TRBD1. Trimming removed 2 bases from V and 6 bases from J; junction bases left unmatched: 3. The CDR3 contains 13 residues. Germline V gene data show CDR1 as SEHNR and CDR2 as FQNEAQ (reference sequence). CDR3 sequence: CASSLRDRPEAFF. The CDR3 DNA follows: TGTGCCAGCAGCTTAAGGGACAGACCTGAAGCTTTCTTT.

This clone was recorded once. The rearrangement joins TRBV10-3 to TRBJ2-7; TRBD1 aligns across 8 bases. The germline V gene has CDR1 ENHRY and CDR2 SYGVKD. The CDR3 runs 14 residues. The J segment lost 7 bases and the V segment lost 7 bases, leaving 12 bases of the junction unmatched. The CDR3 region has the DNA TGTGCCATCACCCTAGACCTACAGGGGGGAGAGCAGTACTTC. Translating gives CAITLDLQGGEQYF.

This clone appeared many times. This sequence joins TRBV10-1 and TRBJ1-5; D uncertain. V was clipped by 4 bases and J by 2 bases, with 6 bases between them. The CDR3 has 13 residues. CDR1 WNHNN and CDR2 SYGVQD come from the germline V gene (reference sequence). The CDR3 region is CASSGHRNQPQHF. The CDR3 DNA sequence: TGCGCCAGCAGTGGACATCGCAATCAGCCCCAGCATTTT.

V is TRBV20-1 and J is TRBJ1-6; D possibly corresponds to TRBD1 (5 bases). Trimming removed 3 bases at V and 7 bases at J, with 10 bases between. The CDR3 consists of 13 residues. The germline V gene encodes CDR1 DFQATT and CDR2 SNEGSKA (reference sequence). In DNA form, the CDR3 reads TGCAGTGCTAGTCCACAGGAAAATTCACCCCTCCACTTT. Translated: CSASPQENSPLHF.

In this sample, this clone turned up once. In nucleotides, the CDR3 is TGTGCCAGCAGGGCGGGGCTAGCGAACGCCTACGAGCAGTACTTC. This sequence encodes CASRAGLANAYEQYF. The genes are TRBV7-2 and TRBJ2-7; D is possibly TRBD2 (6 bases). Germline V gene lookup returns CDR1 SGHTA and CDR2 FQGNSA. V dropped 6 bases and J dropped 2 bases, with 17 bases sitting between them. This CDR3 is built from 15 residues.

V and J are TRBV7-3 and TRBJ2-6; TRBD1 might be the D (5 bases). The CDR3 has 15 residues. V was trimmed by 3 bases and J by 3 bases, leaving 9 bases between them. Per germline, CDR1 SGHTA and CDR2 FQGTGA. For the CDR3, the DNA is TGTGCCAGCAGCTTGTGGGGCGGTGGGGCCAACGTCCTGACTTTC. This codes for CASSLWGGGANVLTF.

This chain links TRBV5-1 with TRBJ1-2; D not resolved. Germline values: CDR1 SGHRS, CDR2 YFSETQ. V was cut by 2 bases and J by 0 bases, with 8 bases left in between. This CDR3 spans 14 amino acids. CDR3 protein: CASSLRQTNYGYTF. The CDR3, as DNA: TGCGCCAGCAGCTTACGACAAACTAACTATGGCTACACCTTC.

The CDR3 is CASSFLGTGELFF. The CDR3 coding sequence is TGTGCCAGCAGCTTTCTAGGCACCGGGGAGCTGTTTTTT. The genes are TRBV5-4 and TRBJ2-2; no firm D call. V was shortened by 2 bases and J by 4 bases, with 6 bases between the two germline ends. The V gene's germline CDR1 is SGHNT and CDR2 YYREEE (reference sequence). The CDR3 runs 13 residues.

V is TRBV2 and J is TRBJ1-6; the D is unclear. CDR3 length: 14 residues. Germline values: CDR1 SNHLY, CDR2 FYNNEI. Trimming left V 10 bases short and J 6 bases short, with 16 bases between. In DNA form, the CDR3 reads TGTGCCACCGCGTCGCGGGCGCTTAATTCACCCCTCCACTTT. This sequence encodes CATASRALNSPLHF. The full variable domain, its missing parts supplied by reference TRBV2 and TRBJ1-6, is EPEVTQTPSHQVTQMGQEVILRCVPISNHLYFYWYRQILGQKVEFLVSFYNNEISEKSEIFDDQFSVERPDGSNFTLKIRSTKLEDSAMYFCATASRALNSPLHFGNGTRLTVT.

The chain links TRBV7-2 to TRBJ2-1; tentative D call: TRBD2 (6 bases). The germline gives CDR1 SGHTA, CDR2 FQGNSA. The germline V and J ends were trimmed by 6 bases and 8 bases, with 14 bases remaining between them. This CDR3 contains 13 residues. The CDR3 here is CASRKTSSYEQFF. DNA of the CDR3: TGTGCCAGCAGGAAGACTAGTTCGTATGAGCAGTTCTTC.

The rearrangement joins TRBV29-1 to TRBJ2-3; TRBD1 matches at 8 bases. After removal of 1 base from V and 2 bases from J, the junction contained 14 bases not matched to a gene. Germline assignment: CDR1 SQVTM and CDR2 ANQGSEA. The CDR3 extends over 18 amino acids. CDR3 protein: CSVEVPQGQAENTDTQYF. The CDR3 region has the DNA TGCAGCGTTGAAGTTCCACAGGGACAGGCCGAAAACACAGATACGCAGTATTTT.

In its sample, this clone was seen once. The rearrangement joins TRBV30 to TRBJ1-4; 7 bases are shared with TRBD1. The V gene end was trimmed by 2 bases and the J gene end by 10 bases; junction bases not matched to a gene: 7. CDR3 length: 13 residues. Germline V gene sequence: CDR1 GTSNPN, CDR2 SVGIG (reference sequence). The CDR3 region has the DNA TGTGCCTGGAGTACGGGACAGAGGGGAAAACTGTTTTTT. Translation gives CAWSTGQRGKLFF.